These 29 T cell receptor beta chains came from one sample sequenced in a study of blood T cell repertoires in COVID-19 (dated by TCRdb to 2018 to 2021). Receptor amplification or capture employed the immunoSEQ multiplex PCR assay. This is the immuneACCESS table as TCRdb keeps it, with only in-frame sequences that have V and J called. A part of the clones is gone; compared with another copy, unresolved V genes explain less than half, and the rest is unexplained. Present in this sample are 95,000 or so clones, more than 75% of which were seen just once. 15% to 20% of the sample comes from the top ten. Material: peripheral blood. All receptors derive from a human donor in a cohort sampled during active COVID-19.

This clone was found a few times. This chain joins TRBV11-2 and TRBJ1-3, with 12 positions matching TRBD1. The trim removed 3 bases at V and 4 bases at J, leaving 7 bases unmatched. The CDR3 has 17 residues. CDR1 SGHAT and CDR2 FQNNGV come from the germline V gene. The CDR3 protein is CASSFSPGTGGGNTIYF. In nucleotides, the CDR3 is TGTGCCAGCAGCTTTTCTCCCGGGACAGGGGGCGGAAACACCATATATTTT. The variable domain in full, with the rest retrieved from reference TRBV11-2 and TRBJ1-3, is EAGVAQSPRYKIIEKRQSVAFWCNPISGHATLYWYQQILGQGPKLLIQFQNNGVVDDSQLPKDRFSAERLKGVDSTLKIQPAKLEDSAVYLCASSFSPGTGGGNTIYFGEGSWLTVV.

Only one count was recorded for this clone. The chain employs TRBV6-1 and TRBJ2-1; D gene unclear. Germline V gene data show CDR1 as MNHNS and CDR2 as SASEGT. Trimming removed 1 base at V and 13 bases at J, with 11 bases between. The CDR3 loop spans 12 amino acids. The CDR3 region has the DNA TGTGCCAGCAGTGAAGACCTCCCAGGCCAGTTCTTC. Protein: CASSEDLPGQFF.

The rearrangement joins TRBV18 to TRBJ2-2; a weak D match, TRBD1 (6 bases). Germline CDR1 KGHSH, CDR2 LQKENI. CDR3 length equals 12 residues. V lost 4 bases and J 8 bases, leaving 8 bases between the germline ends. The CDR3 loop reads CASSLGTGELFF. The CDR3 coding sequence is TGTGCCAGCTCACTTGGGACAGGGGAGCTGTTTTTT.

The rearrangement joins TRBV6-4 to TRBJ1-5; 9 bases match TRBD1. The CDR3 loop spans 15 amino acids. Per germline, CDR1 MRHNA and CDR2 SNTAGT. V gave up 4 bases and J gave up 2 bases; unmatched junction bases: 3. In nucleotides, the CDR3 is TGTGCCAGCAGTGTTCGGGACAGGGGCAATCAGCCCCAGCATTTT. It specifies CASSVRDRGNQPQHF.

The V and J genes are TRBV29-1 and TRBJ2-2, with D hard to call. Germline V gives CDR1 SQVTM, CDR2 ANQGSEA. This CDR3 region has 13 residues. V lost 2 bases and J 1 base, leaving 5 bases between the germline ends. CDR3: CSVEIQNTGELFF. The CDR3 bases are TGCAGCGTTGAAATACAGAACACCGGGGAGCTGTTTTTT.

V gene TRBV3-1 (or the pseudogene TRBV3-2) combines with J gene TRBJ1-2, with D possibly TRBD1 on 5 matching bases. The germline V gene has CDR1 LGHDT and CDR2 YNNKEL (reference sequence). Deletions cut 2 bases from V and 6 bases from J, with 10 bases between. This CDR3 has 13 residues. The CDR3 coding sequence is TGTGCCAGCAGCCAATTTCAGGGCGATGGCTACACCTTC. Encoded protein: CASSQFQGDGYTF.

CDR3 sequence: CASSTAAGSPGELFF. The DNA for the CDR3 is TGTGCCAGTAGTACCGCCGCAGGGTCCCCCGGGGAGCTGTTTTTT. V gene TRBV19 combines with J gene TRBJ2-2, with D perhaps TRBD1 (5 bases). Germline assignment: CDR1 LNHDA and CDR2 SQIVND (reference sequence). The CDR3 length is 15 residues. Trimming took off 4 bases at V and 6 bases at J, with 15 bases between the two ends.

V and J are TRBV7-9 and TRBJ1-4; D uncertain. The V gene's germline CDR1 is SEHNR and CDR2 FQNEAQ (reference sequence). Trimming shortened V by 1 base and J by 7 bases, and 13 bases separated the two germline ends. The CDR3 loop spans 15 amino acids. CDR3 coding DNA: TGTGCCAGCAGCTTAGAAGTTAGGACTGGTGAAAAACTGTTTTTT. Translated, it gives CASSLEVRTGEKLFF.

This chain uses TRBV2 with TRBJ1-1; a weak D match, TRBD1 (6 bases). Germline assignment: CDR1 SNHLY and CDR2 FYNNEI. V was clipped by 11 bases and J by 1 base, with 17 bases between them. The CDR3 sequence is 14 residues long. CDR3 coding DNA: TGTGCCTGGAGAGGGGGTTCTGGGAACACTGAAGCTTTCTTT. Encoded protein: CAWRGGSGNTEAFF.

This clone was seen a single time. The chain has TRBV7-9 and TRBJ2-7; 8 positions match TRBD1. V lost 5 bases, J lost 5 bases, and 8 bases stayed unmatched. This CDR3 has 14 residues. Germline CDR1 reads SEHNR; CDR2 reads FQNEAQ (reference sequence). As DNA, the CDR3 is TGTGCCAGCAGCCCGCAGGGGGCTGTAAACGAGCAGTACTTC. Its translation is CASSPQGAVNEQYF.

The genes are TRBV5-1 and TRBJ1-1, with 8 bases aligning to TRBD1. CDR1 SGHRS and CDR2 YFSETQ come from the germline V gene. The CDR3 loop spans 16 amino acids. The V and J ends lost 4 bases and 2 bases, in that order; junction bases with no gene match: 10. The CDR3 loop reads CASSVAGGRSNTEAFF. Written as DNA, the CDR3 is TGCGCCAGCAGCGTCGCAGGGGGCCGGTCTAACACTGAAGCTTTCTTT. The full variable domain, rest sourced from reference TRBV5-1 and TRBJ1-1, is KAGVTQTPRYLIKTRGQQVTLSCSPISGHRSVSWYQQTPGQGLQFLFEYFSETQRNKGNFPGRFSGRQFSNSRSEMNVSTLELGDSALYLCASSVAGGRSNTEAFFGQGTRLTVV.

The chain has TRBV7-9 and TRBJ2-1, with 10 bases identical to TRBD1. The V and J ends lost 1 base and 4 bases, in that order; junction bases with no gene match: 7. The germline gives CDR1 SEHNR, CDR2 FQNEAQ (reference sequence). The CDR3 has 17 residues. This CDR3 is CASSLGPGQGLYNEQFF. The CDR3 DNA reads TGTGCCAGCAGCTTAGGACCGGGACAGGGGCTTTACAATGAGCAGTTCTTC.

The chain is built from TRBV19 and TRBJ1-2, with no clear D. CDR3 size: 19 residues. The ends were cut back, 2 bases at V and 4 bases at J, with 26 bases in the middle. Per germline, CDR1 LNHDA and CDR2 SQIVND (reference sequence). The CDR3, as DNA: TGTGCCAGTAGTATAAATTCTTGGCAGTACAACCAAAGGAGCTATGGCTACACCTTC. Translating it yields CASSINSWQYNQRSYGYTF.

The genes are TRBV10-3 and TRBJ1-5; 7 bases are a match to TRBD1. Unmatched junction bases numbered 13, after V lost 11 bases and J lost 3 bases. CDR3 size: 15 residues. CDR1 ENHRY and CDR2 SYGVKD come from the germline V gene. The CDR3 is CASGPRGPPNQPQHF. The CDR3 region has the DNA TGTGCCTCCGGGCCTAGGGGGCCCCCCAATCAGCCCCAGCATTTT.

CDR3 nucleotides: TGTGCCAGTAGTAACAGGGATCTTAATCAGCCCCAGCATTTT. This gives the protein CASSNRDLNQPQHF. The chain links TRBV19 to TRBJ1-5; possibly TRBD1 for D (6 bases). The CDR3 runs 14 residues. V shed 4 bases and J shed 4 bases, with 11 bases lying between them. CDR1 is LNHDA, CDR2 SQIVND, per germline (reference sequence).

In this sample, this clone turned up once. The rearrangement links TRBV14 to TRBJ1-1, with D perhaps TRBD1 (6 bases). The V gene's germline CDR1 is SGHDN and CDR2 FVKESK. The CDR3 is 16 amino acids. Between the trimmed V and J ends, which lost 0 bases and 0 bases, there was a span of 11 bases. The CDR3 region has the DNA TGTGCCAGCAGCCAAGATTGGGGGGGGCTGAACACTGAAGCTTTCTTT. Its translation: CASSQDWGGLNTEAFF.

J is TRBJ2-5 and V is TRBV7-6, with 7 bases aligning to TRBD1. The germline CDR1 and CDR2 sequences are SGHVS and FNYEAQ. After removal of 1 base from V and 4 bases from J, the junction contained 18 bases not matched to a gene. This CDR3 spans 19 amino acids. Here the CDR3 DNA reads TGTGCCAGCAGCTTAGAGCCTTTGGCCTACAGACAGGGACGAGAGACCCAGTACTTC. Translating gives CASSLEPLAYRQGRETQYF.

The chain employs TRBV5-5 and TRBJ2-7, with TRBD1 identical over 7 bases. With V trimmed by 9 bases and J by 4 bases, 7 bases remained unmatched. The CDR3 loop spans 12 amino acids. CDR1 SGHKS and CDR2 YYEKEE come from the germline V gene (reference sequence). The CDR3 here is CATRQGVYEQYF. The CDR3 bases are TGTGCCACCCGACAGGGTGTGTACGAGCAGTACTTC. The whole variable domain, remainder taken from reference TRBV5-5 and TRBJ2-7, is DAGVTQSPTHLIKTRGQQVTLRCSPISGHKSVSWYQQVLGQGPQFIFQYYEKEERGRGNFPDRFSARQFPNYSSELNVNALLLGDSALYLCATRQGVYEQYFGPGTRLTVT.

This clone has just one count. V is TRBV19 and J is TRBJ2-5; 10 nucleotides line up with TRBD2. Trimming cost V 11 bases and J 1 base; bases outside gene matches: 7. The CDR3 sequence is 14 residues long. The germline V gene encodes CDR1 LNHDA and CDR2 SQIVND (reference sequence). The CDR3 DNA reads TGTGCCTCCGCCACTAGCGGGGTCCAAGAGACCCAGTACTTC. The encoded protein is CASATSGVQETQYF.

This chain connects TRBV10-2 to TRBJ1-1; no clear D gene. The CDR3 covers 15 residues. V gave up 0 bases and J gave up 0 bases, with 8 bases separating them. CDR1 and CDR2 (germline): WSHSY, SAAADI. CDR3 bases: TGCGCCAGCAGTGAGTCTACTGACATGAACACTGAAGCTTTCTTT. Its protein is CASSESTDMNTEAFF.

The CDR3 sequence: CASSPPMETQYF. The CDR3 DNA sequence: TGCGCCAGCAGCCCCCCCATGGAGACCCAGTACTTC. The chain recombines TRBV4-1 with TRBJ2-5; unclear D gene. This CDR3 comprises 12 residues. The germline V gene has CDR1 MGHRA and CDR2 YSYEKL. Trimming cost V 4 bases and J 5 bases, with 8 bases left between them.

The chain has TRBV29-1 and TRBJ1-4, with 9 positions matching TRBD1. The CDR3 spans 15 residues. V lost 3 bases to trimming and J lost 10 bases; unmatched junction nucleotides: 12. Germline assignment: CDR1 SQVTM and CDR2 ANQGSEA. The CDR3 is CSVDGTGTGKGKLFF. CDR3 nucleotide sequence: TGCAGCGTTGATGGGACCGGGACAGGGAAAGGAAAACTGTTTTTT.

The chain carries TRBV30 and TRBJ1-2; D is possibly TRBD1 (5 bases). Germline CDR1 is GTSNPN and CDR2 is SVGIG (reference sequence). There are 14 residues in the CDR3. Trimming removed 2 bases from V and 4 bases from J, with 14 bases in between. CDR3 sequence: CAWSQAGEGYGYTF. CDR3 sequence (DNA): TGTGCCTGGAGTCAGGCGGGGGAGGGCTATGGCTACACCTTC. The variable domain in full, completed from reference TRBV30 and TRBJ1-2, reads SQTIHQWPATLVQPVGSPLSLECTVEGTSNPNLYWYRQAAGRGLQLLFYSVGIGQISSEVPQNLSASRPQDRQFILSSKKLLLSDSGFYLCAWSQAGEGYGYTFGSGTRLTVV.

This clone appeared a few times. The chain employs TRBV4-1 and TRBJ2-7; D is possibly TRBD2 (6 bases). The V end was cut by 0 bases, the J end by 0 bases, with 15 bases between. Germline loops: CDR1 MGHRA, CDR2 YSYEKL. The CDR3 has 17 amino acids. The CDR3 sequence: CASSQDWTLGGSYEQYF. In nucleotides, the CDR3 is TGCGCCAGCAGCCAAGATTGGACTCTCGGGGGCTCCTACGAGCAGTACTTC.

The rearrangement uses TRBV4-1 and TRBJ1-5; TRBD1 agrees at 8 bases. Germline V gives CDR1 MGHRA, CDR2 YSYEKL. This CDR3 has 14 residues. V was pared by 4 bases and J by 7 bases, with 6 bases of the junction left unmatched. CDR3 protein: CASSRGQGNQPQHF. The CDR3, as DNA: TGCGCCAGCAGCCGTGGACAGGGAAACCAGCCCCAGCATTTT.

This clone was recorded only once. The rearrangement links TRBV30 to TRBJ1-1; D is undetermined. Trimming pared 8 bases from V and 1 base from J, leaving 8 bases between. The germline V gene encodes CDR1 GTSNPN and CDR2 SVGIG (reference sequence). This CDR3 comprises 11 residues. CDR3 DNA: TGTGCCAATGTGCGGAACACTGAAGCTTTCTTT. Protein sequence: CANVRNTEAFF.

This clone appeared once. The chain employs TRBV5-1 and TRBJ1-1; unclear D gene. The CDR3 covers 13 residues. V shed 2 bases and J shed 6 bases, with 11 bases lying between them. CDR1 is SGHRS, CDR2 YFSETQ, per germline. The CDR3 loop is CASSLPTRPEAFF. DNA of the CDR3: TGCGCCAGCAGCTTACCAACGAGGCCTGAAGCTTTCTTT.

The chain uses TRBV19 and TRBJ2-2; D may be TRBD2 (7 bases). Between the trimmed V and J ends, which lost 6 bases and 5 bases, there was a span of 16 bases. CDR1 and CDR2 (germline): LNHDA, SQIVND (reference sequence). The CDR3 has 15 amino acids. The CDR3 sequence: CASSPLRGPTGELFF. The DNA of the CDR3 is TGTGCCAGTAGCCCCCTGCGGGGGCCGACCGGGGAGCTGTTTTTT.

This clone has only one observation. The chain's CDR3 is CASSLGGDTDTQYF. Written as DNA, the CDR3 is TGCGCCAGCAGTCTCGGGGGGGACACAGATACGCAGTATTTT. The rearrangement uses TRBV5-1 and TRBJ2-3, with 8 bases lining up with TRBD2. V dropped 5 bases and J dropped 2; count of bases not matched to a gene: 4. The CDR3 is 14 amino acids. Per the germline V gene, CDR1 is SGHRS and CDR2 is YFSETQ.